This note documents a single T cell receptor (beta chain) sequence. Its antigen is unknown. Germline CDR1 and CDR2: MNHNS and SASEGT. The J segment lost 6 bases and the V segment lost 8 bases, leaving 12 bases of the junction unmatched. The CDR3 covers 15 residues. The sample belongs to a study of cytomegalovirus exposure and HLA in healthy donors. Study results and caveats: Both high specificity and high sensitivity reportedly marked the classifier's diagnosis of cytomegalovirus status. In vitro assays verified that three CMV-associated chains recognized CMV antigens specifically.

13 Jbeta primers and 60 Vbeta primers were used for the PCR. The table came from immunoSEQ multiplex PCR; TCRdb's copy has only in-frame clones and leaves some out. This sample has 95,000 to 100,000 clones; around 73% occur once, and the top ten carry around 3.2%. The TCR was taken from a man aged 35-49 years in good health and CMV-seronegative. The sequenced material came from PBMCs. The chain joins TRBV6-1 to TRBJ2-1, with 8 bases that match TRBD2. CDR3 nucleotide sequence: TGTGCCAGCTTTTTAAGGCGGGAGGCCGCCAATGAGCAGTTCTTC. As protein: CASFLRREAANEQFF.